One and the same sample provided the 25 T cell receptor beta chains below, sequenced in a study of glioma-infiltrating T cells after dendritic cell vaccination. The assay was immunoSEQ multiplex PCR, and TCRdb's table has in-frame clones only and misses some. This table holds 85,000 to 95,000 clones, 65% to 90% found once. The sequenced sample was blood, obtained before dendritic cell vaccination. The receptors derive from a human donor with glioblastoma.

The rearrangement links TRBV5-6 to TRBJ2-5, with 8 positions matching TRBD1. CDR3 length equals 13 residues. Germline assignment: CDR1 SGHDT and CDR2 YYEEEE. V lost 4 bases to trimming and J lost 7 bases; unmatched junction nucleotides: 6. The CDR3 region is CASSTGTGSTQYF. In DNA form, the CDR3 reads TGTGCCAGCAGCACCGGGACAGGCTCGACCCAGTACTTC.

The chain couples TRBV27 to TRBJ2-7, with D possibly being TRBD1 (6 bases). Germline values: CDR1 MNHEY, CDR2 SMNVEV (reference sequence). V was trimmed by 4 bases and J by 0 bases, leaving 16 bases between them. The CDR3 contains 16 residues. The CDR3 here is CASSSNRVSASYEQYF. DNA for the CDR3: TGTGCCAGCAGTTCTAACAGGGTTTCGGCCTCCTACGAGCAGTACTTC.

The chain joins TRBV6-1 to TRBJ2-7; 7 nucleotides match TRBD2. The V gene's germline CDR1 is MNHNS and CDR2 SASEGT. The CDR3 is 15 residues long. V shed 1 base and J 5 bases; nucleotides not matched to a gene: 8. In DNA, the CDR3 is TGTGCCAGCAGTGAAGATTGGCGGGAGTTCGACGAGCAGTACTTC. This sequence encodes CASSEDWREFDEQYF.

The genes are TRBV30 and TRBJ1-3, with D tentatively TRBD1 (5 bases). From germline, CDR1 is GTSNPN and CDR2 SVGIG (reference sequence). Trimming left V 5 bases short and J 0 bases short, with 14 bases between. The CDR3 has 15 residues. The CDR3 coding sequence is TGTGCCTGGGGGGCAAGCCTTAACTCTGGAAACACCATATATTTT. It yields the protein CAWGASLNSGNTIYF.

V and J are TRBV27 and TRBJ2-5; D is possibly TRBD1 (5 bases). The V gene lost 6 bases and the J gene lost 7 bases, with 21 bases spanning the gap. Germline CDR1 is MNHEY and CDR2 is SMNVEV (reference sequence). The CDR3 spans 15 residues. The CDR3 here is CASSLFFQGFGTQYF. In DNA, the CDR3 is TGTGCCAGCAGCCTATTTTTTCAGGGTTTTGGGACCCAGTACTTC.

This rearrangement joins TRBV5-1 to TRBJ2-6, with no clear D. V was shortened by 0 bases and J by 0 bases, with 7 bases between the two germline ends. The CDR3 consists of 16 residues. CDR1 is SGHRS and CDR2 is YFSETQ in the germline V gene. The CDR3 spells CASSLVTGSGANVLTF. CDR3 nucleotides: TGCGCCAGCAGCTTGGTCACCGGCTCTGGGGCCAACGTCCTGACTTTC. Looking up the rest from reference TRBV5-1 and TRBJ2-6 gives the full variable domain: KAGVTQTPRYLIKTRGQQVTLSCSPISGHRSVSWYQQTPGQGLQFLFEYFSETQRNKGNFPGRFSGRQFSNSRSEMNVSTLELGDSALYLCASSLVTGSGANVLTFGAGSRLTVL.

This chain connects TRBV19 to TRBJ1-5; possible D gene TRBD1, 5 bases. V was clipped by 3 bases and J by 1 base, with 10 bases between them. CDR1 and CDR2 (germline): LNHDA, SQIVND (reference sequence). The CDR3 is 15 residues long. The DNA for the CDR3 is TGTGCCAGTAGTATGGGGGACTCGAGCAATCAGCCCCAGCATTTT. Protein product: CASSMGDSSNQPQHF.

This chain joins TRBV18 and TRBJ2-7; D possibly corresponds to TRBD2 (6 bases). Deletions cut 4 bases from V and 2 bases from J, with 12 bases between. Germline CDR1 and CDR2: KGHSH and LQKENI. The CDR3 is 14 residues long. CDR3 in DNA: TGTGCCAGCTCACGGGCGGGGCCTCCCTACGAGCAGTACTTC. Protein: CASSRAGPPYEQYF. Drawing the rest from reference TRBV18 and TRBJ2-7, the complete variable domain is NAGVMQNPRHLVRRRGQEARLRCSPMKGHSHVYWYRQLPEEGLKFMVYLQKENIIDESGMPKERFSAEFPKEGPSILRIQQVVRGDSAAYFCASSRAGPPYEQYFGPGTRLTVT.

The chain is built from TRBV7-6 and TRBJ2-1; 7 bases agree with TRBD2. CDR1 and CDR2 (germline): SGHVS, FNYEAQ. This CDR3 has 15 residues. Trimming at V came to 5 bases and at J to 0 bases, leaving 4 bases not matched to a gene. CDR3 nucleotides: TGTGCCAGCAGCCGGGAGGCCAGCTCCTACAATGAGCAGTTCTTC. This translates into CASSREASSYNEQFF.

V and J are TRBV25-1 and TRBJ2-3, with TRBD1 as a possible D gene (6 bases). The ends were cut back, 2 bases at V and 4 bases at J, with 13 bases in the middle. The CDR3 runs to 15 residues. Germline V gene lookup returns CDR1 MGHDK and CDR2 SYGVNS. CDR3 DNA: TGTGCCAGCAGTGAAGGCACAGGGTGGGCAGATACGCAGTATTTT. Encoded protein: CASSEGTGWADTQYF.

This clone was seen once. The rearrangement uses TRBV30 and TRBJ2-7, with TRBD1 matching over 9 bases. Germline V gene sequence: CDR1 GTSNPN, CDR2 SVGIG (reference sequence). Trimming cost V 2 bases and J 3 bases; bases outside gene matches: 14. The CDR3 totals 17 residues. CDR3 bases: TGTGCCTGGAGTTCAATCATCATAGGACAGGGGTTCTACGAGCAGTACTTC. As protein: CAWSSIIIGQGFYEQYF.

The chain has TRBV5-8 and TRBJ1-2, with 10 bases aligning to TRBD1. CDR3 length: 15 amino acids. J was trimmed by 6 bases and V by 3 bases; bases with no gene match: 8. Looked up from germline, CDR1 is SGHTS and CDR2 is YDEGEE. CDR3 sequence: CASSSRQGANDGYTF. The CDR3 region has the DNA TGTGCCAGCAGCTCCCGACAGGGGGCAAATGATGGCTACACCTTC.

The rearrangement links TRBV6-5 to TRBJ2-7; the match to TRBD2 covers 13 bases. CDR1 MNHEY and CDR2 SVGAGI come from the germline V gene. The CDR3 runs 14 residues. Losses at the gene ends were 2 bases for V and 7 bases for J; bases not matched to a gene: 2. CDR3 protein: CASSYPGLAGEQYF. The DNA of the CDR3 is TGTGCCAGCAGTTACCCGGGACTAGCGGGAGAGCAGTACTTC.

The chain uses TRBV5-1 and TRBJ2-2; 7 positions match TRBD1. The CDR3 is made up of 18 amino acids. Germline V lookup: CDR1 SGHRS, CDR2 YFSETQ. V dropped 4 bases and J dropped 2; count of bases not matched to a gene: 14. In DNA, the CDR3 is TGCGCCAGCAGCCCCAGCGTAGTGGGACAGATCAACACCGGGGAGCTGTTTTTT. It is translated as CASSPSVVGQINTGELFF.

The V gene is TRBV28, the J gene TRBJ2-7; the match to TRBD1 covers 8 bases. The germline gives CDR1 MDHEN, CDR2 SYDVKM. Trimming removed 9 bases from V and 5 bases from J; junction bases left unmatched: 6. This CDR3 is built from 12 residues. CDR3 sequence reads: CARRQGPNEQYF. CDR3 nucleotides: TGTGCCAGGCGACAGGGGCCGAACGAGCAGTACTTC.

The rearrangement joins TRBV7-8 to TRBJ2-6, with D possibly TRBD2 on 5 matching bases. Germline values: CDR1 SGHVS, CDR2 FQNEAQ. Trimming removed 1 base at V and 1 base at J, with 8 bases between. The CDR3 length is 16 residues. The chain's CDR3 is CASSLGRGSGANVLTF. In nucleotides, the CDR3 is TGTGCCAGCAGCTTAGGGAGAGGGTCTGGGGCCAACGTCCTGACTTTC.

This chain uses TRBV5-1 with TRBJ2-2; no clear D. Germline CDR1 is SGHRS and CDR2 is YFSETQ. With 4 bases removed from V and 1 base from J, the gap between germline ends came to 14 bases. The CDR3 has 16 residues. The CDR3 DNA reads TGCGCCAGCAGCCGGATCTACCGAGGGAACACCGGGGAGCTGTTTTTT. Protein product: CASSRIYRGNTGELFF.

This sequence joins TRBV6-5 and TRBJ2-7, with 8 bases matching TRBD1. Germline CDR1 is MNHEY and CDR2 is SVGAGI. CDR3 length equals 14 residues. The junction had 10 bases not matched to a gene; V was cut back by 6 bases and J by 6 bases. This chain's CDR3 is CASSEPGQVGEQYF. CDR3 DNA: TGTGCCAGCAGCGAACCGGGACAGGTAGGCGAGCAGTACTTC.

V gene TRBV15 combines with J gene TRBJ2-1; TRBD1 aligns across 12 bases. Per the germline V gene, CDR1 is LNHNV and CDR2 is YYDKDF (reference sequence). The CDR3 runs 16 residues. The V segment lost 0 bases and the J segment 5 bases; nucleotides outside the gene matches: 2. CDR3 DNA sequence: TGTGCCACCAGCAGAGATCGGGACAGGGGGCACAATGAGCAGTTCTTC. Its protein is CATSRDRDRGHNEQFF.

DNA of the CDR3: TGTGCCAGCAGTTACTCAACAGGGTACGAGCAGTACTTC. It yields the protein CASSYSTGYEQYF. The rearrangement joins TRBV6-5 to TRBJ2-5, with a weak D call TRBD1 (6 bases). The J call may be faulty, since TRBJ2-7 better matches the DNA end. Germline V gene sequence: CDR1 MNHEY, CDR2 SVGAGI. CDR3 length: 13 residues.

The chain recombines TRBV7-3 with TRBJ2-2; TRBD2 agrees at 8 bases. The CDR3 totals 16 residues. Germline values: CDR1 SGHTA, CDR2 FQGTGA. The V segment lost 6 bases and the J segment 2 bases; nucleotides outside the gene matches: 8. The CDR3 region has the DNA TGTGCCAGCAGAGATAGCGGGGTTCCAAACACCGGGGAGCTGTTTTTT. Its protein product is CASRDSGVPNTGELFF. Based on the CDR3 plus reference TRBV7-3 and TRBJ2-2, the full variable domain is GAGVSQTPSNKVTEKGKYVELRCDPISGHTALYWYRQSLGQGPEFLIYFQGTGAADDSGLPNDRFFAVRPEGSVSTLKIQRTERGDSAVYLCASRDSGVPNTGELFFGEGSRLTVL.

The V call is TRBV5-4, the J call TRBJ2-1; 9 bases are a match to TRBD2. The CDR3 has 17 residues. Losses at the gene ends were 2 bases for V and 0 bases for J; bases not matched to a gene: 6. Germline V gene sequence: CDR1 SGHNT, CDR2 YYREEE (reference sequence). CDR3 residues: CASSFGLAGNSYNEQFF. The CDR3 DNA follows: TGTGCCAGCAGCTTTGGTCTAGCGGGGAACTCCTACAATGAGCAGTTCTTC.

J is TRBJ1-6 and V is TRBV9; 7 nucleotides agree with TRBD1. V lost 0 bases, J lost 11 bases, and 8 bases stayed unmatched. The CDR3 spans 15 residues. The germline gives CDR1 SGDLS, CDR2 YYNGEE. CDR3 residues: CASSVDFRGTAPLHF. CDR3 DNA sequence: TGTGCCAGCAGCGTAGATTTCAGGGGGACAGCACCCCTCCACTTT.

The chain recombines TRBV5-1 with TRBJ2-1, with 15 bases fitting TRBD2. Per germline, CDR1 SGHRS and CDR2 YFSETQ. The junction had 7 bases not matched to a gene; V was cut back by 4 bases and J by 5 bases. The CDR3 loop spans 17 amino acids. The DNA for the CDR3 is TGCGCCAGCAGCATAGGACTAGCGGGAGGGCCTAACAATGAGCAGTTCTTC. Amino acids: CASSIGLAGGPNNEQFF.

With regard to this clone: One end of the junction is discordant with germline, which a read error may explain. The CDR3 here is CASSSLESGIF. The CDR3 DNA sequence: TGTGCCAGCAGCTCCCTCGAATCGGGTATTTTT. The chain recombines TRBV7-9 with TRBJ2-3; D is unclear. The germline V gene has CDR1 SEHNR and CDR2 FQNEAQ (reference sequence). The CDR3 runs 11 residues. Full variable domain (missing parts from reference TRBV7-9 and TRBJ2-3): DTGVSQNPRHKITKRGQNVTFRCDPISEHNRLYWYRQTLGQGPEFLTYFQNEAQLEKSRLLSDRFSAERPKGSFSTLEIQRTEQGDSAMYLCASSSLESGIFGPGTRLTVL.